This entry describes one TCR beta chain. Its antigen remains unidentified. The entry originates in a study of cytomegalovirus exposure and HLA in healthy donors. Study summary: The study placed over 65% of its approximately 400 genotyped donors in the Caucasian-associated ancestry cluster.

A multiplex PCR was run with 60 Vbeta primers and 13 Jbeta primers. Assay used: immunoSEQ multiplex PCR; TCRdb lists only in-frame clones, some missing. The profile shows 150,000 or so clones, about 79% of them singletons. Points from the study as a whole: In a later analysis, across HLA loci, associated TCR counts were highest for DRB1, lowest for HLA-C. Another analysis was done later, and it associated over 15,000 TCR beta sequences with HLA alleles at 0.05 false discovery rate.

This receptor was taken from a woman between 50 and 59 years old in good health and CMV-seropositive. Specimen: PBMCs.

The chain's CDR3 is CASSQEVEGGQPNTEAFF. As DNA, the CDR3 is TGCGCCAGCAGCCAAGAGGTAGAAGGTGGACAACCGAACACTGAAGCTTTCTTT. The chain has TRBV4-3 and TRBJ1-1, with D possibly being TRBD1 (5 bases). The germline V and J ends were trimmed by 0 bases and 1 base, with 18 bases remaining between them. Germline CDR1 reads LGHNA; CDR2 reads YSLEER. The CDR3 spans 18 residues.